This TCR beta chain is from a study of molecular identifiers for immune sequencing clone quantification (dated by TCRdb to 2017 to 2018). Context from the whole study: For a replicate experiment, RNA from around 20,000 or 100,000 naive CD8 T cells was divided into five aliquots, of which four were sequenced. The study was a methods study using CD8 T cells to benchmark molecular-identifier clustering-based TCR repertoire sequencing (MIDCIRS) and TCR RNA copy counting.

Libraries of naive CD8 T cells were built from about 21,000 to 970,000 sorted cells, with 10%, 30% or 50% of the purified RNA used. Naive CD8 T cells were FACS-sorted as CD8+CD4-CCR7+CD45RA+ on a BD FACSAria II into RLT Plus buffer. To test detection sensitivity, Jurkat RNA equivalent to nine to ten TCR copies was spiked into samples of about 20,000-1,100,000 naive CD8 T cells. Enrichment of CD8 T cells was performed with RosetteSep CD8+ T Cell Enrichment Cocktail and Ficoll-Paque, after which ACK red cell lysis was carried out. The paper's findings and limits, for the study overall: Modeling estimated 2.5 to 3.5 recovered TCR RNA copies per cell, compared with about 10 by digital PCR, which implies about 30% capture efficiency. Highly expanded clone sizes could be underestimated if identical TCR molecules share a barcode. When barcode sub-clustering was left out, chimeric consensus sequences inflated TCR diversity, with chimeras reaching as high as 47%. The naive libraries included spiked-in Jurkat TCR RNA (more than nine copies' worth), and this Jurkat TCR RNA is not part of the donor repertoire. Even against a background of about 960,000 naive CD8 T cells, spiked-in Jurkat TCR RNA amounting to a single cell's worth was reported to be detectable. In CMV-specific effector cells, over 98% of molecules were held by clones above 20 RNA copies, whereas under 1% of molecules were held by such clones in naive cells.

This clonotype appeared many times. Its antigen is unknown. Base-call qualities are not available, and no considerably larger clone is one nucleotide away. The method was PCR. Sequencing took place on an Illumina HiSeq 4000. Preparation of bulk TCR libraries followed a previously described approach, with the TCR primers listed in Table S5. Total RNA was purified with the Qiagen AllPrep DNA/RNA kit. Before analysis, reads from multiple sequencing runs of the same library were pooled. Regarding the original processing steps: Reads were retained only if the reads had an exact TCR constant sequence, and the retained reads were trimmed to 150 nt and grouped according to their 12-nt molecular barcodes. Reads within each barcode group were sub-clustered using a 15% Levenshtein threshold, and quality-weighted consensus sequences were constructed for each RNA molecule. Non-functional sequences were filtered out, along with any lower-count sequence sitting one edit away from another sequence. On the basis of fitting two negative binomial distributions, barcode sub-clusters with fewer than 20% of the maximum read count were discarded. The public sequencing data were trimmed at Q25 with fastp and processed into clonotypes with MiXCR by TCRdb, which kept only in-frame beta chains. Each CDR3 protein gets just one entry, which takes the most common genes and DNA from the rows behind it. The V and J calls were determined by TCRdb, not by the authors. Recorded for this sample are some 88,000 distinct CDR3 sequences; 21% of them occurred a single time. 1% to 1.2% of the sample goes to the ten largest clones.

V has 6 bases trimmed and J has 4 bases trimmed; junction bases matching no gene number 6. Counted from cysteine to phenylalanine, this CDR3 has 15 amino acids. Only CDR3 DNA is held: 45 bases, read in frame from base 1. Per the germline V gene (reference sequence), GTSNPN is the CDR1 and SVGIG is the CDR2. The sequenced material came from naive CD8+ T cells from blood, with Jurkat cell RNA spiked in. Read against the paper, the sample's cell subset or site label means: FACS-sorted CD8+CD4-CCR7+CD45RA+ naive T cells. The source of this sequence is a human donor in good health. Some libraries in this study had Jurkat cell RNA spiked in. The chain is encoded by TRBV30 joined to TRBJ2-3; 14 bases in the junction line up with TRBD2. The sequenced DNA is TGTGCCTGTCTGGGACTAGCGGGGGTCGCAGATACGCAGTATTTT. Its translation reads: CACLGLAGVADTQYF. With the rest looked up from the reference TRBV30 and TRBJ2-3 genes rather than sequenced, the full variable domain is SQTIHQWPATLVQPVGSPLSLECTVEGTSNPNLYWYRQAAGRGLQLLFYSVGIGQISSEVPQNLSASRPQDRQFILSSKKLLLSDSGFYLCACLGLAGVADTQYFGPGTRLTVL.